The clone carrying this T cell receptor (beta chain) was seen many times. Its specificity is unknown. This entry comes from a study of T cell repertoires in cytomegalovirus infection. Study at large: Indications came from public TCR beta signatures; they pointed to CMV infection and to a matching HLA type.

Trimming cost V 1 base and J 4 bases; bases outside gene matches: 4. CDR1 is LNHDA and CDR2 is SQIVND in the germline V gene (reference sequence). The CDR3 contains 15 residues. TCRdb processed the reads anew with MiXCR; each CDR3 protein has one entry. In the table there are hundreds of thousands of distinct CDR3 sequences, approximately 29% of which are singletons. The chain combines TRBV19 with TRBJ2-1; TRBD2 agrees at 7 bases. The sequence derives from a human donor in good health (CMV status not recorded). Some clones in this sample may be carry-over from other donors' samples. Sequences were derived from cultured CD8+ T cells from PBMCs, sampled from culture after CMV antigen stimulation. The CDR3 spells CASSIAGGPYNEQFF. The CDR3 DNA is TGTGCCAGTAGTATAGCGGGGGGACCATACAATGAGCAGTTCTTC.